The next 20 T cell receptor beta chains were all read from a single sample in a study of T cells expressing NK-cell markers (dated by TCRdb to 2018 to 2021). Libraries were made using 5' RACE. The reads were generated on an Illumina HiSeq 2000. Each entry corresponds to one CDR3 protein sequence from reads that TCRdb reprocessed, and DNA is not given. This sample's table contains under 9,000 distinct CDR3 sequences. 62% of the sample rests with the top ten. The material sequenced was blood T cells: a sorted CD56 or NKG2C T cell subset, CD4+ or CD8+ T cells, or bulk PBMC T cells (not recorded which). The receptor set was obtained from a man aged 18 to 69 in good health.

The J gene is TRBJ2-1, the V gene TRBV24-1; TCRdb names TRBD1, which stays unverified in the absence of DNA. Germline values: CDR1 KGHDR, CDR2 SFDVKD. The CDR3 runs 16 residues. The CDR3 sequence: CATSDFKGANYNEQFF.

The V call is TRBV9, the J call TRBJ2-3; TCRdb picks TRBD1, but there is no DNA to check that call. The CDR3 loop spans 15 amino acids. The germline CDR1 and CDR2 sequences are SGDLS and YYNGEE. CDR3 sequence reads: CASSVSPGTTDTQYF.

The CDR3 here is CSARAAAGGIYEQYF. The genes are TRBV20-1 and TRBJ2-7; the TCRdb D gene call, TRBD2, has no DNA to confirm it. The CDR3 has 15 residues. Germline loops: CDR1 DFQATT, CDR2 SNEGSKA (reference sequence).

The chain is built from TRBV20-1 and TRBJ2-7; TCRdb's D gene call, TRBD1, goes unchecked for lack of DNA. The CDR3 consists of 15 residues. CDR1 is DFQATT and CDR2 is SNEGSKA in the germline V gene (reference sequence). This CDR3 is CSAREARDRSYEQYF.

This sequence joins TRBV5-6 and TRBJ1-5. The CDR3 contains 13 residues. Germline CDR1 SGHDT, CDR2 YYEEEE. The CDR3 spells CASSLWGHQPQHF.

The rearrangement uses TRBV12-3 or TRBV12-4 and TRBJ1-2; the D gene TCRdb calls, TRBD1, cannot be checked with no DNA. This CDR3 region has 16 residues. The CDR3 here is CASRGQGTILNYGYTF.

The rearrangement uses TRBV5-1 and TRBJ2-6; the D gene TCRdb calls, TRBD1, cannot be checked with no DNA. Germline V gene data show CDR1 as SGHRS and CDR2 as YFSETQ. The CDR3 covers 15 residues. The CDR3 reads CASSEQGAGANVLTF.

The rearrangement joins TRBV27 to TRBJ2-1; TCRdb's D call of TRBD2 is untestable without DNA. Germline V gives CDR1 MNHEY, CDR2 SMNVEV (reference sequence). The CDR3 contains 16 residues. The CDR3: CASSFGRTSGGNEQFF.

The genes are TRBV4-2 and TRBJ1-6. This CDR3 is built from 17 residues. CDR1 is LGHNA, CDR2 YNFKEQ, per germline. The CDR3 protein is CASSQFGDGEGVSPLHF.

The rearrangement joins TRBV6-4 to TRBJ2-5; TCRdb calls TRBD1, which cannot be checked without DNA. CDR1 MRHNA and CDR2 SNTAGT come from the germline V gene. The CDR3 has 14 amino acids. The chain's CDR3 is CASSPEGGQETQYF.

Its frequency marks this clonotype as medium-sized. The chain carries TRBV15 and TRBJ2-1; the TCRdb D gene call, TRBD2, has no DNA to confirm it. There are 17 residues in the CDR3. Germline V gene sequence: CDR1 LNHNV, CDR2 YYDKDF (reference sequence). CDR3 region: CATSRDGAGGSYNEQFF.

J is TRBJ1-2 and V is TRBV4-1; TCRdb's assignment of TRBD1 cannot be checked, as there is no DNA. The CDR3 spans 20 residues. Germline V gene lookup returns CDR1 MGHRA and CDR2 YSYEKL. This chain's CDR3 is CASSQEGVRRQGTLIYGYTF.

This rearrangement joins TRBV6-4 to TRBJ2-1; TCRdb lists TRBD2, though no DNA is available to test this call. The CDR3 totals 15 residues. Germline values: CDR1 MRHNA, CDR2 SNTAGT. The CDR3 spells CASSEEAGGPNEQFF.

The genes are TRBV20-1 and TRBJ1-1; no DNA is available, so the TRBD1 call from TCRdb remains unchecked. The CDR3 spans 14 residues. In germline, CDR1 is DFQATT, CDR2 SNEGSKA (reference sequence). The CDR3 here is CSARSGTGDTEAFF.

This chain joins TRBV20-1 and TRBJ2-7; with no DNA, the TCRdb D assignment of TRBD1 cannot be verified. This CDR3 spans 13 amino acids. Germline V gene lookup returns CDR1 DFQATT and CDR2 SNEGSKA (reference sequence). CDR3 loop: CSAREGQPYEQYF.

The chain couples TRBV6-4 to TRBJ2-4; the D gene TCRdb calls, TRBD1, cannot be checked with no DNA. Germline V gene lookup returns CDR1 MRHNA and CDR2 SNTAGT. The CDR3 has 14 amino acids. This chain's CDR3 is CASSDSPQLGIQYF.

This chain uses TRBV6-1 with TRBJ2-3. This CDR3 has 14 amino acids. Germline CDR1 reads MNHNS; CDR2 reads SASEGT. The CDR3 region is CASSETPSTDTQYF.

CDR3: CSAPGVGPNQPQHF. The gene calls are TRBV20-1 and TRBJ1-5; TCRdb calls TRBD1, which cannot be checked without DNA. There are 14 residues in the CDR3. CDR1 is DFQATT and CDR2 is SNEGSKA in the germline V gene (reference sequence).

The chain joins TRBV20-1 to TRBJ1-1. The CDR3 runs 13 residues. Germline V gene sequence: CDR1 DFQATT, CDR2 SNEGSKA (reference sequence). The CDR3 protein is CSASAGRDTEAFF.

The V gene is TRBV19, the J gene TRBJ1-1. CDR1 is LNHDA and CDR2 is SQIVND in the germline V gene (reference sequence). This CDR3 is built from 12 residues. The CDR3 sequence: CASSNFRTEAFF.